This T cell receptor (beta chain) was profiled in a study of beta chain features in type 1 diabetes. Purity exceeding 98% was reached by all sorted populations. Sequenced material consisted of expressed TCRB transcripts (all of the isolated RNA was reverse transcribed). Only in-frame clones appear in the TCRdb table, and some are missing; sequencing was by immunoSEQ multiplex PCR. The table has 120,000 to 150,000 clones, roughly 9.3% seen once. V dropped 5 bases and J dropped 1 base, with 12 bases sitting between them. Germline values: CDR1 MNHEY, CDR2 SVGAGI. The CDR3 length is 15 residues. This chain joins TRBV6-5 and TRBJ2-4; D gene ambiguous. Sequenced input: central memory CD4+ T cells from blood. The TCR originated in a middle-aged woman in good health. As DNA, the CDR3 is TGTGCCAGCAGTCAACCTGGAGAGGCCAAAAACATTCAGTACTTC. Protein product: CASSQPGEAKNIQYF.